This T cell receptor beta chain originates from a study of human T cells and chemical hapten exposure. The V end lost 5 bases, the J end lost 3 bases, and 10 bases lay between the germline ends. CDR1 and CDR2 (germline): PRHDT, FYEKMQ (reference sequence). CDR3 size: 13 residues. TCRdb redid the calling of the 5' RACE reads with MiXCR, one entry per CDR3 protein. The sample lists 110,000 to 150,000 distinct CDR3 sequences, 4.1% occurring once. Blood, whole and unfractionated, served as the source for total RNA extraction. This clonotype was found many times. This chain links TRBV13 with TRBJ1-1; D ambiguous. The sequence was obtained from a female donor in good health. Here the CDR3 reads CASSPDGDTEAFF. CDR3 DNA sequence: TGTGCCAGCAGCCCCGACGGGGACACTGAAGCTTTCTTT. The full variable domain, in which reference TRBV13 and TRBJ1-1 provide the parts outside the CDR3, is AAGVIQSPRHLIKEKRETATLKCYPIPRHDTVYWYQQGPGQDPQFLISFYEKMQSDKGSIPDRFSAQQFSDYHSELNMSSLELGDSALYFCASSPDGDTEAFFGQGTRLTVV.